These 28 T cell receptor beta chains came from one sample sequenced in a study of T cell repertoires in cytomegalovirus infection. These TCRs' antigens remain unknown. A single record per CDR3 protein comes from TCRdb applying MiXCR to the reads. This table has about 900,000 distinct CDR3 sequences, around 29% appearing once. The starting material was cultured CD8+ T cells from PBMCs, obtained from culture after CMV antigen stimulation. The receptors were gathered from a human donor in good health (CMV status not recorded). Some clones in this sample may be carry-over from other donors' samples.

Concerning this clonotype itself: The junction does not match germline at one end; this may be a read error. The CDR3 bases are TGTGCCAGCAGTTTCTTGGGCAGCCGGAATGGAAAACTGTTTTTT. Amino acids: CASSFLGSRNGKLFF. The chain recombines TRBV6-5 with TRBJ1-4, with no clear D. The CDR3 runs to 15 residues. The germline V gene encodes CDR1 MNHEY and CDR2 SVGAGI.

This sequence joins TRBV19 and TRBJ1-1, with D maybe TRBD1 (5 bases). Germline V gene sequence: CDR1 LNHDA, CDR2 SQIVND (reference sequence). CDR3 size: 14 residues. Between the trimmed V and J ends, which lost 9 bases and 5 bases, there was a span of 19 bases. DNA of the CDR3: TGTGCCAGCGAGGGGTTGCTAGGAGTGACTGAAGCTTTCTTT. Its protein is CASEGLLGVTEAFF.

This clonotype occurred a few times. This chain links TRBV19 with TRBJ2-5; 7 nucleotides align to TRBD2. The CDR3 covers 13 residues. CDR1 LNHDA and CDR2 SQIVND come from the germline V gene (reference sequence). The trim removed 4 bases at V and 3 bases at J, leaving 2 bases unmatched. The CDR3 bases are TGTGCCAGTAGTAGCCGGGAGGAAGAGACCCAGTACTTC. This codes for CASSSREEETQYF.

The rearrangement uses TRBV6-5 and TRBJ1-4; TRBD1 matches at 7 bases. The CDR3 is 14 amino acids. Per germline, CDR1 MNHEY and CDR2 SVGAGI. V lost 6 bases to trimming and J lost 9 bases; unmatched junction nucleotides: 10. The DNA of the CDR3 is TGTGCCAGCAGCCAACGGGGACAGCTTAAAAAACTGTTTTTT. Protein sequence: CASSQRGQLKKLFF.

The CDR3 DNA reads as TGTGCCAGCAGCCCCGGCGGGGTAGGGGAGCAGTACTTC. Translated, it gives CASSPGGVGEQYF. The chain uses TRBV6-5 and TRBJ2-7; D perhaps matches TRBD2 (6 bases). In germline, CDR1 is MNHEY, CDR2 SVGAGI. Between the trimmed V and J ends, which lost 6 bases and 7 bases, there was a span of 16 bases. This CDR3 comprises 13 residues.

This clonotype was observed at least ten times. This chain links TRBV7-8 with TRBJ2-7; D not certain. Trimming removed 4 bases at V and 4 bases at J, with 17 bases between. Germline V gene sequence: CDR1 SGHVS, CDR2 FQNEAQ. The length of the CDR3 is 15 residues. CDR3 sequence reads: CASSSTAFQHYEQYF. Written as DNA, the CDR3 is TGTGCCAGCAGCTCCACAGCGTTTCAACATTACGAGCAGTACTTC.

This clonotype was picked up many times. The rearrangement joins TRBV4-1 to TRBJ1-2; D not certain. Trimming removed 0 bases from V and 7 bases from J, with 18 bases in between. There are 16 residues in the CDR3. Germline CDR1 and CDR2: MGHRA and YSYEKL. CDR3 sequence: CASSQDLRSSLFGYTF. The CDR3 region has the DNA TGCGCCAGCAGCCAAGATCTGCGTAGCTCGCTTTTTGGCTACACCTTC.

There are a few counts of this clonotype. The V and J genes are TRBV4-1 and TRBJ2-7; no definite D call. CDR1 MGHRA and CDR2 YSYEKL come from the germline V gene. The CDR3 loop spans 14 amino acids. V lost 3 bases, J lost 5 bases, and 14 bases lay in between. This chain's CDR3 is CASSHVTGFDEQYF. CDR3 DNA sequence: TGCGCCAGCAGCCACGTTACCGGGTTTGACGAGCAGTACTTC.

At least ten counts were recorded for this clonotype. V gene TRBV12-3 or TRBV12-4 combines with J gene TRBJ1-3; D gene ambiguous. This CDR3 spans 16 amino acids. Trimming pared 5 bases from V and 4 bases from J, leaving 18 bases between. CDR3 bases: TGTGCCAGCAGTCTCGCGGTCCGTAGGCCCGGAAACACCATATATTTT. As protein: CASSLAVRRPGNTIYF.

The V gene is TRBV5-6, the J gene TRBJ1-2; D is ambiguous. The V gene lost 0 bases and the J gene lost 1 base, with 19 bases spanning the gap. Germline-derived CDR1 and CDR2 are SGHDT and YYEEEE. The CDR3 covers 18 residues. The CDR3 nucleotides are TGTGCCAGCAGCTTGGCTCTTGGTCCCGTCCGGATTAACTATGGCTACACCTTC. Its protein product is CASSLALGPVRINYGYTF.

V gene TRBV10-3 combines with J gene TRBJ1-2; 8 nucleotides line up with TRBD1. The V gene end was trimmed by 11 bases and the J gene end by 10 bases; junction bases not matched to a gene: 6. The CDR3 is 10 amino acids. Germline V gene lookup returns CDR1 ENHRY and CDR2 SYGVKD. The DNA of the CDR3 is TGTGCCGTCTTGGGACAGGACTACACCTTC. It yields the protein CAVLGQDYTF.

V is TRBV20-1 and J is TRBJ2-7; no definite D call. Per germline, CDR1 DFQATT and CDR2 SNEGSKA (reference sequence). Trimming pared 3 bases from V and 4 bases from J, leaving 10 bases between. The length of the CDR3 is 12 residues. The CDR3 protein is CSARSTKYEQYF. In nucleotides, the CDR3 is TGCAGTGCTAGGAGCACCAAGTACGAGCAGTACTTC.

This chain uses TRBV7-9 with TRBJ1-2; D is possibly TRBD1 (5 bases). V was trimmed by 5 bases and J by 3 bases, leaving 10 bases between them. CDR3 length: 13 residues. Germline-derived CDR1 and CDR2 are SEHNR and FQNEAQ (reference sequence). The CDR3 region has the DNA TGTGCCAGCAGCGGCGCGGGGGACTATGGCTACACCTTC. Protein product: CASSGAGDYGYTF.

With respect to this clonotype: A much larger clonotype is one base distant, so this may be a read error. V is TRBV7-2 and J is TRBJ2-1; weak D call: TRBD2 (7 bases). The ends were cut back, 2 bases at V and 4 bases at J, with 15 bases in the middle. The germline V gene has CDR1 SGHTA and CDR2 FQGNSA. CDR3 length equals 16 residues. CDR3 coding DNA: TGTGCCAGCAGCTTATATAGGGGGGGCCCTTACAATGAGCAGTTCTTC. Protein product: CASSLYRGGPYNEQFF.

V and J are TRBV4-1 and TRBJ1-3; the D is unclear. The CDR3 length is 16 residues. The germline CDR1 and CDR2 sequences are MGHRA and YSYEKL. Trimming took off 0 bases at V and 0 bases at J, with 9 bases between the two ends. The CDR3 DNA follows: TGCGCCAGCAGCCAAGATGGCGGGAGCTCTGGAAACACCATATATTTT. It translates to CASSQDGGSSGNTIYF.

The V gene is TRBV9, the J gene TRBJ2-3, with TRBD2 identical over 10 bases. This CDR3 is built from 15 residues. Germline-derived CDR1 and CDR2 are SGDLS and YYNGEE. Trimming cost V 3 bases and J 8 bases; bases outside gene matches: 9. For the CDR3, the DNA is TGTGCCAGCAGCGCATCTAGCGGGGGCACGGGTACGCAGTATTTT. Amino acid sequence: CASSASSGGTGTQYF.

The rearrangement links TRBV5-1 to TRBJ2-3; D is perhaps TRBD1 (6 bases). This CDR3 is 14 amino acids long. The V gene lost 3 bases and the J gene lost 1 base, with 9 bases spanning the gap. The germline V gene encodes CDR1 SGHRS and CDR2 YFSETQ. The CDR3: CASSWRTGTDTQYF. In DNA, the CDR3 is TGCGCCAGCAGCTGGAGGACAGGCACAGATACGCAGTATTTT.

This clonotype was observed a single time. The rearrangement uses TRBV6-8 and TRBJ2-5; the D is unclear. Trimming shortened V by 2 bases and J by 6 bases, and 4 bases separated the two germline ends. From germline, CDR1 is MNHGY and CDR2 SAAAGT. The CDR3 is 11 residues long. The CDR3 nucleotides are TGTGCCAGCAGTTACCCACAGACCCAGTACTTC. Protein product: CASSYPQTQYF.

This rearrangement joins TRBV5-1 to TRBJ2-1; 9 bases are a match to TRBD1. The V and J ends lost 4 bases and 4 bases, in that order; junction bases with no gene match: 9. Germline V gene data show CDR1 as SGHRS and CDR2 as YFSETQ. The CDR3 consists of 16 residues. In DNA form, the CDR3 reads TGCGCCAGCAGCAGACCCGGGACAGGGATATACAATGAGCAGTTCTTC. It encodes CASSRPGTGIYNEQFF. Filled out from reference TRBV5-1 and TRBJ2-1, the complete variable domain reads KAGVTQTPRYLIKTRGQQVTLSCSPISGHRSVSWYQQTPGQGLQFLFEYFSETQRNKGNFPGRFSGRQFSNSRSEMNVSTLELGDSALYLCASSRPGTGIYNEQFFGPGTRLTVL.

The chain has TRBV12-3 or TRBV12-4 and TRBJ2-7; maybe TRBD1 (6 bases). Trimming took 3 bases from V and 2 from J, leaving 17 bases between them. This CDR3 is built from 16 residues. CDR3 bases: TGTGCCAGCAGTTTGGGACACCAACTCTCGGCCTACGAGCAGTACTTC. Amino acids: CASSLGHQLSAYEQYF.

This clonotype was seen more than once but under ten times. V is TRBV27 and J is TRBJ1-2; D not resolved. Germline CDR1 reads MNHEY; CDR2 reads SMNVEV (reference sequence). The length of the CDR3 is 14 residues. Trimming left V 0 bases short and J 4 bases short, with 9 bases between. The CDR3 reads CASSLSYGSYGYTF. CDR3 in DNA: TGTGCCAGCAGTTTATCGTACGGGAGCTATGGCTACACCTTC.

This clonotype was detected only a few times. The V and J genes are TRBV12-3 or TRBV12-4 and TRBJ2-7; possible D gene TRBD1, 5 bases. Trimming removed 3 bases from V and 6 bases from J, with 15 bases in between. The CDR3 runs 14 residues. The DNA of the CDR3 is TGTGCCAGCAGTTTTCATCGAGGAGACAGCGAGCAGTACTTC. It yields the protein CASSFHRGDSEQYF.

V is TRBV11-2 and J is TRBJ2-4; D unclear. Trimming removed 1 base at V and 2 bases at J, with 15 bases between. The CDR3 sequence is 17 residues long. Germline CDR1 and CDR2: SGHAT and FQNNGV. The DNA of the CDR3 is TGTGCCAGCAGCTTAGTTCCCGGTTTTCGGACCAAAAACATTCAGTACTTC. This encodes CASSLVPGFRTKNIQYF.

This chain uses TRBV3-1 with TRBJ2-5, with D possibly being TRBD1 or TRBD2 (5 bases each). The CDR3 covers 13 residues. The V end lost 0 bases, the J end lost 7 bases, and 9 bases lay between the germline ends. Germline loops: CDR1 LGHDT, CDR2 YNNKEL (reference sequence). The CDR3 region is CASSQDGGLTQYF. The CDR3 DNA reads TGTGCCAGCAGCCAAGATGGGGGTTTGACCCAGTACTTC.

Comment on this clonotype: Because it lacks the conserved phenylalanine or tryptophan at the end, this CDR3 is likely a read error. J is TRBJ2-3 and V is TRBV6-4; TRBD2 matches at 14 bases. CDR1 and CDR2 (germline): MRHNA, SNTAGT. J lost 0 bases, V lost 10 bases, and 12 bases had no gene match. The CDR3 extends over 18 amino acids. The CDR3 protein is CATEGLAGARLSTDTQYL. CDR3 bases: TGTGCCACCGAGGGACTAGCGGGGGCCCGATTAAGCACAGATACGCAGTATCTT.

V and J are TRBV7-9 and TRBJ2-4; 9 bases line up with TRBD2. The trim removed 4 bases at V and 0 bases at J, leaving 7 bases unmatched. CDR1 is SEHNR, CDR2 FQNEAQ, per germline (reference sequence). This CDR3 spans 17 amino acids. Here the CDR3 DNA reads TGTGCCAGCAGCTCTGCGAGCGGGGGGCGAGCCAAAAACATTCAGTACTTC. This gives the protein CASSSASGGRAKNIQYF. The variable domain in full, completed from reference TRBV7-9 and TRBJ2-4, reads DTGVSQNPRHKITKRGQNVTFRCDPISEHNRLYWYRQTLGQGPEFLTYFQNEAQLEKSRLLSDRFSAERPKGSFSTLEIQRTEQGDSAMYLCASSSASGGRAKNIQYFGAGTRLSVL.

The genes are TRBV5-6 and TRBJ2-4; the D gene is possibly TRBD2 (6 bases). Deletions cut 3 bases from V and 6 bases from J, with 16 bases between. This CDR3 spans 15 amino acids. Germline V gives CDR1 SGHDT, CDR2 YYEEEE. The CDR3 coding sequence is TGTGCCAGCAGCTACCGAAATAGCGGAGGAAACATTCAGTACTTC. Translating gives CASSYRNSGGNIQYF.

This clonotype was recorded at least ten times. The genes are TRBV7-6 and TRBJ2-7, with TRBD1 matching 8 bases. Losses at the gene ends were 2 bases for V and 6 bases for J; bases not matched to a gene: 3. The length of the CDR3 is 13 residues. Per the germline V gene, CDR1 is SGHVS and CDR2 is FNYEAQ. CDR3: CASSLTGGSEQYV. CDR3 nucleotides: TGTGCCAGCAGCTTAACAGGGGGTAGCGAGCAGTACGTC.